This T cell receptor (beta chain) was obtained from a study of OX40 agonist ivuxolimab in advanced cancers. Here immunoSEQ multiplex PCR was the method, and the copy in TCRdb shows in-frame clones only, minus some. This sample has 5,500 to 7,500 clones, with less than 90% found just once. Germline V gene sequence: CDR1 SGHAT, CDR2 FQNNGV. V lost 5 bases to trimming and J lost 7 bases, with 15 bases between them. There are 13 residues in the CDR3. The sequence came from an adult with an advanced solid tumor such as melanoma, head and neck, liver or kidney cancer. The J gene is TRBJ2-7, the V gene TRBV11-2; D not certain. The sequencing here drew on CD4+ or CD8+ T cells sorted from blood, taken in a trial of the OX40 agonist ivuxolimab. CDR3 sequence (DNA): TGTGCCAGCAGCAGGGCCCCGATCGGGGAGCAGTACTTC. As protein: CASSRAPIGEQYF.